What follows are 23 T cell receptor beta chains derived from one specimen sequenced in a study of blood T cell repertoires in COVID-19. The data were produced by immunoSEQ multiplex PCR, yet TCRdb's version contains in-frame clones alone and is incomplete. The sample lists around 220,000 clones, roughly 84% occurring once. Specimen: peripheral blood. All receptors come from a man in his forties with active or convalescent COVID-19.

The rearrangement uses TRBV28 and TRBJ1-3; D is perhaps TRBD1 (6 bases). The CDR3 extends over 17 amino acids. CDR1 and CDR2 (germline): MDHEN, SYDVKM. V dropped 4 bases and J dropped 0 bases, with 16 bases sitting between them. The CDR3 is CASSSPRDKGSGNTIYF. The CDR3 coding sequence is TGTGCCAGCAGTTCCCCCCGGGACAAAGGCTCTGGAAACACCATATATTTT. The whole variable domain, remainder taken from reference TRBV28 and TRBJ1-3, is DVKVTQSSRYLVKRTGEKVFLECVQDMDHENMFWYRQDPGLGLRLIYFSYDVKMKEKGDIPEGYSVSREKKERFSLILESASTNQTSMYLCASSSPRDKGSGNTIYFGEGSWLTVV.

This clone is a singleton in its sample. V usage is TRBV4-2 and J usage is TRBJ2-5; 8 bases agree with TRBD2. J gave up 4 bases and V 3 bases, and 4 bases lay outside the gene matches. The CDR3 totals 14 residues. Germline-derived CDR1 and CDR2 are LGHNA and YNFKEQ. For the CDR3, the DNA is TGTGCCAGCAGCCACGGGGGGGGTGGAGAGACCCAGTACTTC. Translating it yields CASSHGGGGETQYF.

The V gene is TRBV5-6, the J gene TRBJ2-3, with 7 bases aligning to TRBD2. This CDR3 spans 14 amino acids. V was clipped by 1 base and J by 3 bases; unmatched bases: 2. Germline V gene lookup returns CDR1 SGHDT and CDR2 YYEEEE. The CDR3 protein is CASSLLRGTDTQYF. The CDR3 DNA follows: TGTGCCAGCAGCTTGCTGCGGGGGACAGATACGCAGTATTTT. Looking up the rest from reference TRBV5-6 and TRBJ2-3 gives the full variable domain: DAGVTQSPTHLIKTRGQQVTLRCSPKSGHDTVSWYQQALGQGPQFIFQYYEEEERQRGNFPDRFSGHQFPNYSSELNVNALLLGDSALYLCASSLLRGTDTQYFGPGTRLTVL.

The genes are TRBV5-4 and TRBJ2-2, with TRBD1 matching 10 bases. In germline, CDR1 is SGHNT, CDR2 YYREEE (reference sequence). The CDR3 spans 16 residues. The J segment lost 6 bases and the V segment lost 5 bases, leaving 10 bases of the junction unmatched. Here the CDR3 DNA reads TGTGCCAGCAGGCGGGACAGGGGATCGGGGCCCGGGGAGCTGTTTTTT. Encoded protein: CASRRDRGSGPGELFF. Using reference TRBV5-4 and TRBJ2-2 for the parts outside the CDR3, the full variable domain is ETGVTQSPTHLIKTRGQQVTLRCSSQSGHNTVSWYQQALGQGPQFIFQYYREEENGRGNFPPRFSGLQFPNYSSELNVNALELDDSALYLCASRRDRGSGPGELFFGEGSRLTVL.

Only one count was recorded for this clone. The V call is TRBV14, the J call TRBJ1-3; 7 nucleotides match TRBD1. Per germline, CDR1 SGHDN and CDR2 FVKESK. The junction had 9 bases not matched to a gene; V was cut back by 0 bases and J by 1 base. The CDR3 contains 18 residues. CDR3 sequence reads: CASSQDPGTEYSGNTIYF. CDR3 bases: TGTGCCAGCAGCCAAGATCCCGGGACAGAGTATTCTGGAAACACCATATATTTT.

This chain links TRBV18 with TRBJ1-2; no firm D call. Between the trimmed V and J ends, which lost 2 bases and 4 bases, there was a span of 11 bases. This CDR3 has 14 amino acids. CDR1 and CDR2 (germline): KGHSH, LQKENI. The CDR3 region is CASSPTPDTYGYTF. The CDR3 DNA reads as TGTGCCAGCTCACCAACCCCCGACACCTATGGCTACACCTTC.

This clone was picked up a small number of times. Other DNA sequences of this sample code for an identical CDR3. The chain is built from TRBV6-5 and TRBJ1-5, with D possibly matching TRBD1 (6 bases). This CDR3 spans 13 amino acids. Trimming left V 6 bases short and J 4 bases short, with 10 bases between. The V gene's germline CDR1 is MNHEY and CDR2 SVGAGI. The CDR3 region has the DNA TGTGCCAGCAGAAGACAGGTAAATCAGCCCCAGCATTTT. It encodes CASRRQVNQPQHF.

The V call is TRBV19, the J call TRBJ1-5; maybe TRBD1 (5 bases). This CDR3 region has 16 residues. The V gene's germline CDR1 is LNHDA and CDR2 SQIVND (reference sequence). V lost 7 bases to trimming and J lost 7 bases, with 23 bases between them. The DNA of the CDR3 is TGTGCCAGTAATTCCGGGACGGCAAAGGGAGGCCAGCCCCAGCATTTT. Translation: CASNSGTAKGGQPQHF.

The chain carries TRBV4-1 and TRBJ2-3; D is possibly TRBD2 (5 bases). Germline V gives CDR1 MGHRA, CDR2 YSYEKL. The germline V and J ends were trimmed by 0 bases and 6 bases, with 13 bases remaining between them. This CDR3 is built from 15 residues. CDR3 sequence reads: CASSQDRLATDTQYF. For the CDR3, the DNA is TGCGCCAGCAGCCAAGATAGGCTAGCAACCGATACGCAGTATTTT.

This clone was counted a few times. The chain uses TRBV27 and TRBJ1-2; 7 positions match TRBD1. This CDR3 has 14 amino acids. The germline V gene encodes CDR1 MNHEY and CDR2 SMNVEV (reference sequence). V was pared by 4 bases and J by 0 bases, with 2 bases of the junction left unmatched. Here the CDR3 reads CASSWDSTNYGYTF. The CDR3 DNA reads TGTGCCAGCAGTTGGGACAGCACTAACTATGGCTACACCTTC.

The CDR3 DNA reads TGTGCCAGCAGCGATGTAACAGTGAACACTGAAGCTTTCTTT. Amino acid sequence: CASSDVTVNTEAFF. The genes are TRBV5-6 and TRBJ1-1; D uncertain. The CDR3 totals 14 residues. Per germline, CDR1 SGHDT and CDR2 YYEEEE. The ends were cut back, 4 bases at V and 0 bases at J, with 10 bases in the middle.

The J gene is TRBJ1-4, the V gene TRBV7-3; D not resolved. This CDR3 comprises 16 residues. Trimming cost V 5 bases and J 11 bases, with 24 bases left between them. The germline CDR1 and CDR2 sequences are SGHTA and FQGTGA. CDR3: CASSTPAGKPSGKLFF. The CDR3 DNA is TGTGCCAGCAGCACGCCCGCAGGAAAACCCTCGGGGAAACTGTTTTTT.

To note about this clone: The sample holds other DNA sequences that translate to the same CDR3. The V call is TRBV7-9, the J call TRBJ1-2; 9 bases are shared with TRBD1. The CDR3 has 14 residues. The trim removed 6 bases at V and 4 bases at J, leaving 6 bases unmatched. The germline V gene has CDR1 SEHNR and CDR2 FQNEAQ (reference sequence). CDR3: CASSLGQGSYGYTF. In nucleotides, the CDR3 is TGTGCCAGCAGTTTGGGACAGGGAAGCTATGGCTACACCTTC.

This CDR3 reads CASRAGLGFGKLFF. The CDR3 nucleotides read TGTGCCAGCAGAGCAGGGTTGGGCTTTGGAAAACTGTTTTTT. This rearrangement joins TRBV28 to TRBJ1-4; perhaps TRBD1 as D (5 bases). V lost 6 bases and J 10 bases, leaving 18 bases between the germline ends. The CDR3 totals 14 residues. Germline V CDR1 and CDR2: MDHEN, SYDVKM.

V gene TRBV29-1 combines with J gene TRBJ1-2; the D gene is possibly TRBD1 (6 bases). Looked up from germline, CDR1 is SQVTM and CDR2 is ANQGSEA. The CDR3 is 12 amino acids. V was trimmed by 6 bases and J by 9 bases, leaving 17 bases between them. The CDR3 is CSVGTRTESYTF. In DNA, the CDR3 is TGCAGCGTGGGGACGCGGACAGAGAGCTACACCTTC.

The gene calls are TRBV24-1 and TRBJ2-7, with TRBD1 identical over 8 bases. Trimming cost V 0 bases and J 1 base; bases outside gene matches: 7. CDR3 length: 17 amino acids. Germline loops: CDR1 KGHDR, CDR2 SFDVKD. The CDR3 protein is CATSDLHRDRFSYEQYF. CDR3 DNA: TGTGCCACCAGTGATTTGCATAGGGACAGGTTTTCCTACGAGCAGTACTTC.

This clone was counted a single time. The chain carries TRBV11-2 and TRBJ2-1; 9 nucleotides align to TRBD2. Germline V gene sequence: CDR1 SGHAT, CDR2 FQNNGV. Germline trimming cut 5 bases from V and 7 bases from J; bases unmatched to any gene: 15. The CDR3 has 17 amino acids. In DNA, the CDR3 is TGTGCCAGCAGCCCATCAGCGGGGGGCCTAATGCATAATGAGCAGTTCTTC. Residues: CASSPSAGGLMHNEQFF. The whole variable domain, filled in from reference TRBV11-2 and TRBJ2-1, reads EAGVAQSPRYKIIEKRQSVAFWCNPISGHATLYWYQQILGQGPKLLIQFQNNGVVDDSQLPKDRFSAERLKGVDSTLKIQPAKLEDSAVYLCASSPSAGGLMHNEQFFGPGTRLTVL.

The chain recombines TRBV4-2 with TRBJ1-1; D may be TRBD1 (5 bases). The V and J ends lost 4 bases and 1 base respectively, with 10 bases between them. Germline V gene data show CDR1 as LGHNA and CDR2 as YNFKEQ. The CDR3 totals 14 residues. As DNA, the CDR3 is TGTGCCAGCAGCCTCTCTAGGGGGAACACTGAAGCTTTCTTT. Encoded protein: CASSLSRGNTEAFF.

The V and J genes are TRBV11-2 and TRBJ1-4, with a tentative D call TRBD1 (6 bases). The CDR3 extends over 15 amino acids. Germline CDR1 reads SGHAT; CDR2 reads FQNNGV. The V end lost 5 bases, the J end lost 8 bases, and 18 bases lay between the germline ends. CDR3 sequence (DNA): TGTGCCAGCAGCGTTAGAGCAGGGGATCACGAAAAACTGTTTTTT. This translates into CASSVRAGDHEKLFF. Variable domain in full (rest from reference TRBV11-2 and TRBJ1-4): EAGVAQSPRYKIIEKRQSVAFWCNPISGHATLYWYQQILGQGPKLLIQFQNNGVVDDSQLPKDRFSAERLKGVDSTLKIQPAKLEDSAVYLCASSVRAGDHEKLFFGSGTQLSVL.

The chain couples TRBV15 to TRBJ1-6; TRBD1 matches 10 bases. Germline V gene sequence: CDR1 LNHNV, CDR2 YYDKDF (reference sequence). The CDR3 has 15 residues. The junction had 6 bases not matched to a gene; V was cut back by 3 bases and J by 10 bases. CDR3 region: CATSRGDRGESPLHF. In DNA form, the CDR3 reads TGTGCCACCAGCAGGGGGGACAGGGGTGAATCACCCCTCCACTTT.

The chain combines TRBV9 with TRBJ1-2, with D possibly TRBD1 on 6 matching bases. The CDR3 contains 16 residues. V lost 2 bases and J 7 bases, leaving 21 bases between the germline ends. From germline, CDR1 is SGDLS and CDR2 YYNGEE. Here the CDR3 reads CASSVFDRFRISGYTF. The CDR3 coding sequence is TGTGCCAGCAGCGTCTTCGACAGGTTCCGTATCTCTGGCTACACCTTC.

The rearrangement links TRBV6-5 to TRBJ1-2; D uncertain. The V gene's germline CDR1 is MNHEY and CDR2 SVGAGI. This CDR3 is built from 15 residues. V shed 0 bases and J shed 13 bases, with 21 bases lying between them. This CDR3 is CASSYSGGLRASVTF. CDR3 nucleotide sequence: TGTGCCAGCAGTTACTCGGGAGGGCTCAGAGCATCGGTCACCTTC.

The V call is TRBV3-1 (or the pseudogene TRBV3-2), the J call TRBJ2-3; D is ambiguous. V lost 5 bases and J lost 0, with 6 bases in between. CDR1 is LGHDT, CDR2 YNNKEL, per germline (reference sequence). This CDR3 has 13 residues. The CDR3 nucleotides read TGTGCCAGCAGCTTAACTAGCACAGATACGCAGTATTTT. It codes for CASSLTSTDTQYF.